The sequence of this TCR beta chain was determined in a study of T cell changes during pregnancy in multiple sclerosis. The repertoire was sequenced with immunoSEQ multiplex PCR; TCRdb's copy has only in-frame clones and lacks some. The sample lists some 13,000 clones; more than 85% were seen once. CDR1 is MNHEY, CDR2 SVGAGI, per germline. The CDR3 is 15 amino acids. With 2 bases removed from V and 6 bases from J, the gap between germline ends came to 16 bases. J is TRBJ1-2 and V is TRBV6-5, with D possibly matching TRBD1 (5 bases). The source is a female donor in good health, enrolled as a control in a pregnancy study. The sequences come from CD8+ T cells from peripheral blood mononuclear cells, collected in the second trimester of pregnancy. The DNA for the CDR3 is TGTGCCAGCAGTTACCTGGCAGGGTATAAGGATGGCTACACCTTC. It yields the protein CASSYLAGYKDGYTF.